This TCR beta chain was recorded in a study of shared clonotypes between healthy human individuals. Method: immunoSEQ multiplex PCR; TCRdb's copy keeps in-frame clones and lacks some. The sample yields around 940,000 clones, around three quarters seen once. The ends lost 3 bases at V and 4 bases at J; junction bases unmatched: 11. CDR3 length: 16 residues. Germline loops: CDR1 SGHRS, CDR2 YFSETQ. The genes are TRBV5-1 and TRBJ2-5; 8 bases map to TRBD2. The clonotype was recovered from a man between 18 and 29 years old in good health. Sequenced material: memory CD4+ T cells sorted from blood. Subset described: CD45RA-negative fraction. For the CDR3, the DNA is TGCGCCAGCAGCTCCACCGGGACTAGGGTTGGAGAGACCCAGTACTTC. This codes for CASSSTGTRVGETQYF.